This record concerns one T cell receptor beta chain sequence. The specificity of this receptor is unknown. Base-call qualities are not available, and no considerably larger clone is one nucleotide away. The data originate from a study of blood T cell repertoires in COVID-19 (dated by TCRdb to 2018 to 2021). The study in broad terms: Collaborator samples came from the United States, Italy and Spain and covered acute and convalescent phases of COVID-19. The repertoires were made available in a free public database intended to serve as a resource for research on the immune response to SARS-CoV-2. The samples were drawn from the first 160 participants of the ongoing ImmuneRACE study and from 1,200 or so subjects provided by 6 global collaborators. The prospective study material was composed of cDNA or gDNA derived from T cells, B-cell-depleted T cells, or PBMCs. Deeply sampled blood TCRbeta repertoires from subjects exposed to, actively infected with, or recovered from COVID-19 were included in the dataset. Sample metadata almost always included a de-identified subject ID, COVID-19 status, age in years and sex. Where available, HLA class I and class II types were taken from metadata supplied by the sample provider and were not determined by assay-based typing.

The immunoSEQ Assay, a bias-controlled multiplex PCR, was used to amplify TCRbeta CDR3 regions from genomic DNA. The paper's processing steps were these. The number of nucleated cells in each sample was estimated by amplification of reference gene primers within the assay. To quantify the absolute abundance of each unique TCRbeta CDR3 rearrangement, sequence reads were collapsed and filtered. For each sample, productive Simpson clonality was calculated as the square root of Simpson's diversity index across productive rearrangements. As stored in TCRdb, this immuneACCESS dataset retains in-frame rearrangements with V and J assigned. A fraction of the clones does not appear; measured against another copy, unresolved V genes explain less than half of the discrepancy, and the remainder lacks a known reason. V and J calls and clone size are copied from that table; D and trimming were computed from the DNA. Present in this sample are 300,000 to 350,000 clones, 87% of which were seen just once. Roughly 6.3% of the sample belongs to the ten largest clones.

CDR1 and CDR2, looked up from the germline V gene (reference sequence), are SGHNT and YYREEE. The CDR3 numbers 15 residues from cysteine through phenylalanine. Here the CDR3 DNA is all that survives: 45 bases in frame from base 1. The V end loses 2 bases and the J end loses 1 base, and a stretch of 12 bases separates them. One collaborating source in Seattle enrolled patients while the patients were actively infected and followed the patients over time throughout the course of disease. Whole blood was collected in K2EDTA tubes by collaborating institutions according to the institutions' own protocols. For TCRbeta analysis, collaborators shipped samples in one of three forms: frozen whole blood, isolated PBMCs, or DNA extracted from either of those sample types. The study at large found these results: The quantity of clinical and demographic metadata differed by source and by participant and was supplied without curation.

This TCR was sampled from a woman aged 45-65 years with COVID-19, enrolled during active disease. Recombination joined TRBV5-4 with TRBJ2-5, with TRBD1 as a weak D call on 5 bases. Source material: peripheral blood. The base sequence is TGTGCCAGCAGCTTTAGACAGCGCGGCCAAGAGACCCAGTACTTC. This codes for CASSFRQRGQETQYF.